This T cell receptor beta chain was sequenced during a study of cytomegalovirus exposure and HLA in healthy donors. Study-wide findings and caveats: One cluster of highly shared sequence variants probably arose as a sequencing artifact.

Trimming pared 2 bases from V and 7 bases from J, leaving 15 bases between. CDR3 length: 15 amino acids. Per germline, CDR1 SGHTA and CDR2 FQGNSA. Primers for the PCR totalled 60 Vbeta and 13 Jbeta. Libraries were prepared by immunoSEQ multiplex PCR; TCRdb keeps only in-frame clonotypes and omits some of them. Its listing shows some 110,000 clones. With respect to this clone: What it binds is not known.

The genes are TRBV7-2 and TRBJ2-1; possible D gene TRBD1, 5 bases. Sequencing was done on a sample of PBMCs. The clonotype comes from a man between 18 and 29 years old in good health and CMV-seronegative. This chain's CDR3 is CASSLLGASKNEQFF. CDR3 DNA sequence: TGTGCCAGCAGCTTATTAGGGGCGTCGAAGAATGAGCAGTTCTTC.